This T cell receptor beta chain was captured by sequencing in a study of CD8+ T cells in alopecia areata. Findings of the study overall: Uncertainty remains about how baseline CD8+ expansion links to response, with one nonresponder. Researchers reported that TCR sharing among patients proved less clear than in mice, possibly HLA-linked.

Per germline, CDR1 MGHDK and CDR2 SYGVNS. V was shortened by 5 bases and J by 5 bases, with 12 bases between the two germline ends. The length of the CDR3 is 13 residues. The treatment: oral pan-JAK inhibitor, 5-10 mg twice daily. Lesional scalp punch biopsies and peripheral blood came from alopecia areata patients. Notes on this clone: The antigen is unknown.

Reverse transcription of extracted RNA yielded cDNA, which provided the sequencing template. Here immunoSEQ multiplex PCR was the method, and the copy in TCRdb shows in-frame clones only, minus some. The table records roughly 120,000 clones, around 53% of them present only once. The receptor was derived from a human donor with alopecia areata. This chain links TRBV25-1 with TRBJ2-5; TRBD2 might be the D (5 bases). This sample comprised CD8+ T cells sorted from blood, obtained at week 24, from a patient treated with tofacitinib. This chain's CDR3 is CASSYPGGETQYF. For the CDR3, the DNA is TGTGCCAGCAGTTACCCGGGCGGGGAGACCCAGTACTTC.